This TCR beta chain was identified during a study of somatic mutations in cytotoxic T cells in rheumatoid arthritis. Study-level information: The researchers flow-sorted some T-cell populations stained with V beta antibodies and got nearly 100% purity, and these included V beta1+ cells sequenced for TCRB.

V lost 4 bases to trimming and J lost 2 bases; unmatched junction nucleotides: 5. There are 14 residues in the CDR3. CDR1 and CDR2 from the germline V gene are SEHNR and FQNEAQ (reference sequence). Overall study results and limits: Among rheumatoid arthritis patients and age-matched healthy controls, CD8+ T-cell clonality was not significantly different. Greater age accompanied higher CD8+ clonality in rheumatoid arthritis patients, a pattern that was absent in healthy controls.

TCRdb keeps only in-frame clones here, not all; method: immunoSEQ multiplex PCR. The sample consists of 20,000 or so clones, about four fifths of them appearing once. Only a few counts were recorded for this clone. The antigen is undetermined. V gene TRBV7-9 combines with J gene TRBJ2-7, with 7 bases identical to TRBD2. The TCR comes from a woman aged 50 to 65 in good health. Specimen: CD8+ T cells sorted from blood. The CDR3 loop is CASSSLADPYEQYF. The CDR3 DNA reads as TGTGCCAGCAGCTCGCTAGCGGACCCCTACGAGCAGTACTTC.